The 21 T cell receptor beta chains presented below share a single source sample, sequenced in a study of blood T cell repertoires in COVID-19. The table came from immunoSEQ multiplex PCR; TCRdb's copy has only in-frame clones and leaves some out. Of roughly 150,000 clones listed, roughly 90% are singletons. What was sequenced was peripheral blood. These receptors were collected from a man between 60 and 75 years old with acute or convalescent COVID-19.

This clone has just one count. The CDR3 loop is CATSSPRDLSSTEAFF. CDR3 DNA: TGTGCCACCAGCAGCCCCAGGGATCTTTCTTCCACTGAAGCTTTCTTT. This chain joins TRBV15 and TRBJ1-1; D perhaps matches TRBD1 (5 bases). Germline values: CDR1 LNHNV, CDR2 YYDKDF (reference sequence). CDR3 length equals 16 residues. Trimming pared 3 bases from V and 4 bases from J, leaving 18 bases between.

The CDR3 DNA reads TGCAGTGCCGGGGACAGGGTCCTGTTTTTT. Translating it yields CSAGDRVLFF. The chain recombines TRBV20-1 with TRBJ1-4, with TRBD1 matching 9 bases. CDR1 and CDR2 from the germline V gene are DFQATT and SNEGSKA (reference sequence). CDR3 length: 10 residues. V dropped 6 bases and J dropped 14; count of bases not matched to a gene: 4.

This clone has more than one count but fewer than ten. This sequence joins TRBV3-1 (or the pseudogene TRBV3-2) and TRBJ1-1, with D uncertain. With 4 bases removed from V and 3 bases from J, the gap between germline ends came to 9 bases. Germline V lookup: CDR1 LGHDT, CDR2 YNNKEL (reference sequence). The CDR3 sequence is 13 residues long. Written as DNA, the CDR3 is TGTGCCAGCAGCCTTAAATTTTACACTGAAGCTTTCTTT. Translation gives CASSLKFYTEAFF.

The chain employs TRBV10-1 and TRBJ1-2, with D tentatively TRBD1 (5 bases). V was pared by 10 bases and J by 6 bases, with 18 bases between. CDR3 length: 13 amino acids. The germline gives CDR1 WNHNN, CDR2 SYGVQD (reference sequence). Here the CDR3 reads CATDFSGGDGYTF. The DNA of the CDR3 is TGCGCCACCGATTTTTCGGGGGGGGATGGCTACACCTTC.

CDR3 DNA sequence: TGTGCCAGCAGTTTGGGACAGGGAACATTTGGGGCCAACGTCCTGACTTTC. This gives the protein CASSLGQGTFGANVLTF. The chain has TRBV27 and TRBJ2-6, with 9 bases aligning to TRBD1. This CDR3 region has 17 residues. The germline V gene has CDR1 MNHEY and CDR2 SMNVEV (reference sequence). With V trimmed by 3 bases and J by 3 bases, 6 bases remained unmatched.

The gene calls are TRBV7-2 and TRBJ2-1, with 12 bases that match TRBD2. The length of the CDR3 is 14 residues. In germline, CDR1 is SGHTA, CDR2 FQGNSA. The V gene end was trimmed by 6 bases and the J gene end by 7 bases; junction bases not matched to a gene: 4. The CDR3 nucleotides read TGTGCCAGCAGGACTAGCGGGGGTTGGAATGAGCAGTTCTTC. This gives the protein CASRTSGGWNEQFF.

The chain links TRBV24-1 to TRBJ2-1, with 8 bases identical to TRBD1. From germline, CDR1 is KGHDR and CDR2 SFDVKD. CDR3 length: 15 residues. Losses at the gene ends were 5 bases for V and 6 bases for J; bases not matched to a gene: 8. CDR3 bases: TGTGCCACCAGTGCTATGGACAGGGAAGGCAATGAGCAGTTCTTC. Translated, it gives CATSAMDREGNEQFF.

This clone was counted between two and nine times. The chain carries TRBV6-6 and TRBJ2-5; no clear D gene. Germline CDR1 is MNHNY and CDR2 is SVGAGI (reference sequence). V dropped 2 bases and J dropped 5 bases, with 3 bases sitting between them. This CDR3 region has 11 residues. DNA of the CDR3: TGTGCCAGCAGTTACCTGGAGACCCAGTACTTC. It is translated as CASSYLETQYF.

The DNA for the CDR3 is TGTGCCAGCAGGAGGGACAGGGGAAACAATCAGCCCCAGCATTTT. Its translation: CASRRDRGNNQPQHF. The chain employs TRBV2 and TRBJ1-5; 10 bases agree with TRBD1. The germline V gene encodes CDR1 SNHLY and CDR2 FYNNEI. The CDR3 runs 15 residues. Trimming cost V 6 bases and J 3 bases; bases outside gene matches: 5.

A word on this clone: A read error may account for a junction end that differs from germline. The CDR3 sequence: CASSLSGTTVHF. The DNA of the CDR3 is TGTGCCAGCAGTTTGTCTGGGACTACGGTGCATTTT. The chain combines TRBV12-3 or TRBV12-4 with TRBJ2-3; 7 nucleotides match TRBD2. This CDR3 spans 12 amino acids.

The chain carries TRBV21-1 and TRBJ2-6; the table names TRBD1, a call not compared with the DNA. TRBV21-1 counts as a pseudogene. This CDR3 has 18 amino acids. CDR3 amino acids: CASSKVKDRVPGANVLTF. For the CDR3, the DNA is TGTGCCAGCAGCAAAGTAAAGGACAGGGTTCCTGGGGCCAACGTCCTGACTTTC.

The chain joins TRBV19 to TRBJ2-7; TRBD1 matches 7 bases. The ends lost 0 bases at V and 5 bases at J; junction bases unmatched: 10. The length of the CDR3 is 16 residues. Germline V gives CDR1 LNHDA, CDR2 SQIVND (reference sequence). The CDR3 DNA reads TGTGCCAGTAGTATAGATCTTACGACAGGGAAGAACGAGCAGTACTTC. Protein product: CASSIDLTTGKNEQYF.

The J gene is TRBJ2-5, the V gene TRBV4-3, with D maybe TRBD1 (6 bases). CDR3 length equals 15 residues. Trimming took 1 base from V and 2 from J, leaving 11 bases between them. Germline V CDR1 and CDR2: LGHNA, YSLEER. The chain's CDR3 is CASSQVGGQQETQYF. The CDR3 DNA sequence: TGCGCCAGCAGCCAAGTAGGCGGACAGCAAGAGACCCAGTACTTC.

In this sample, this clone turned up many times. The V and J genes are TRBV12-5 and TRBJ2-1, with 7 positions matching TRBD1. Per germline, CDR1 LGHNT and CDR2 FRNRAP. V was clipped by 4 bases and J by 2 bases; unmatched bases: 5. The CDR3 length is 15 residues. CDR3 region: CASGWGTVTYNEQFF. The CDR3 region has the DNA TGTGCTAGTGGTTGGGGGACAGTCACCTACAATGAGCAGTTCTTC.

The CDR3 loop is CASSPSGVASGANVLTF. The CDR3 region has the DNA TGTGCCAGCAGCCCCTCCGGGGTAGCCTCTGGGGCCAACGTCCTGACTTTC. This chain connects TRBV3-1 (or the pseudogene TRBV3-2) to TRBJ2-6; maybe TRBD2 (5 bases). Trimming pared 4 bases from V and 0 bases from J, leaving 13 bases between. The CDR3 loop spans 17 amino acids. CDR1 and CDR2 (germline): LGHDT, YNNKEL (reference sequence).

This rearrangement joins TRBV24-1 to TRBJ1-2, with 7 bases matching TRBD1. Unmatched junction bases numbered 14, after V lost 3 bases and J lost 2 bases. Germline V lookup: CDR1 KGHDR, CDR2 SFDVKD. The CDR3 length is 18 residues. The CDR3 nucleotides read TGTGCCACCAGTGATCCAGGGACAGCGAGGGCTACCAACTATGGCTACACCTTC. This codes for CATSDPGTARATNYGYTF.

The chain carries TRBV3-1 (or the pseudogene TRBV3-2) and TRBJ2-1; 9 bases line up with TRBD1. The CDR3 runs 15 residues. Germline trimming cut 1 base from V and 6 bases from J; bases unmatched to any gene: 4. Germline V gene lookup returns CDR1 LGHDT and CDR2 YNNKEL (reference sequence). CDR3 loop: CASSQGSTGGNEQFF. The CDR3 bases are TGTGCCAGCAGCCAAGGCTCGACAGGGGGCAATGAGCAGTTCTTC.

This chain links TRBV5-1 with TRBJ1-1; D gene ambiguous. Germline V gene sequence: CDR1 SGHRS, CDR2 YFSETQ. Trimming stripped 0 bases from V and 4 bases from J, with 13 bases between. CDR3 length: 15 residues. The CDR3 loop reads CASSLGGEGGTEAFF. The CDR3 coding sequence is TGCGCCAGCAGCTTGGGGGGAGAGGGTGGCACTGAAGCTTTCTTT.

The rearrangement uses TRBV15 and TRBJ2-7; D is ambiguous. V was cut by 5 bases and J by 1 base, with 12 bases left in between. Germline V gene data show CDR1 as LNHNV and CDR2 as YYDKDF (reference sequence). CDR3 length equals 14 residues. The CDR3 region is CATSPRLNSYEQYF. In DNA, the CDR3 is TGTGCCACCAGCCCGCGGTTGAATTCCTACGAGCAGTACTTC.

The chain uses TRBV3-1 (or the pseudogene TRBV3-2) and TRBJ1-1; D possibly corresponds to TRBD1 (6 bases). The CDR3 has 15 amino acids. Between the trimmed V and J ends, which lost 4 bases and 0 bases, there was a span of 12 bases. The germline CDR1 and CDR2 sequences are LGHDT and YNNKEL (reference sequence). The CDR3 DNA follows: TGTGCCAGCAGCCCGCAGGGGAGACTGAACACTGAAGCTTTCTTT. Residues: CASSPQGRLNTEAFF.

The V call is TRBV24-1, the J call TRBJ1-1; D not certain. The germline gives CDR1 KGHDR, CDR2 SFDVKD. The CDR3 contains 16 residues. Trimming shortened V by 4 bases and J by 4 bases, and 18 bases separated the two germline ends. The CDR3 region is CATSEGGIRVGTEAFF. As DNA, the CDR3 is TGTGCCACCAGTGAAGGCGGGATCCGGGTCGGCACTGAAGCTTTCTTT.